This is a list of T cell receptor beta chains from one sample in a study of T cell responses to AZD1222 COVID-19 vaccine. This table comes from immunoSEQ multiplex PCR, and its TCRdb copy is limited to in-frame clones, with some not included. The sample shows roughly 120,000 clones, about 87% of them seen only once. The sample here was peripheral blood, taken on day 0 of AZD1222 vaccination. These receptors were obtained from an adult in good health. Each CDR3 is given with its conserved first and last residue. D genes are given only for firm matches. Only part of the rows carry a size: once, few, many, or a class if the clone is expanded.

d_gene	abundance	v_gene	j_gene	CDR3nt	CDR3aa
TRBD1	-	TRBV5-5	TRBJ1-2	TGTGCCAGCAGTTTCACTCCCGGGACAGGGTCGGTCGGCTACACCTTC	CASSFTPGTGSVGYTF
TRBD1	-	TRBV27	TRBJ2-2	TGTGCCAGCAGTTTCCGACAGGGGCGAACCGGGGAGCTGTTTTTT	CASSFRQGRTGELFF
TRBD2	-	TRBV30	TRBJ2-4	TGTGCCTGGACGGGAGGCGGGTACCCCGGGGACATTCAGTACTTC	CAWTGGGYPGDIQYF
TRBD2	-	TRBV7-9	TRBJ2-1	TGTGCCAGCAGCTTAGGTGTGGGAGGGACCAATGAGCAGTTCTTC	CASSLGVGGTNEQFF
-	once	TRBV18	TRBJ2-4	TGTGCCAGCTCACCCTCGGGACTAGCCAAAAACATTCAGTACTTC	CASSPSGLAKNIQYF
-	-	TRBV7-2	TRBJ1-2	TGTGCCAGCAGCCCAGGGACCTATGGCTACACCTTC	CASSPGTYGYTF
-	-	TRBV3-1/TRBV3-2	TRBJ1-5	TGTGCCAGCAGCCAAGATTTGGAGGGGCCCCAGCATTTT	CASSQDLEGPQHF
-	-	TRBV5-4	TRBJ1-2	TGTGCCAGCAGCTGGACAGTCGACGTGGATGGCTACACCTTC	CASSWTVDVDGYTF
TRBD2	-	TRBV19	TRBJ2-3	TGTGCCAGTACTCCCTTGGGGACTAGCGGCACAGATACGCAGTATTTT	CASTPLGTSGTDTQYF
-	-	TRBV12-3/TRBV12-4	TRBJ2-1	TGTGCCAGCAGTAGGACAGATCTGTCCCCGTTCTTC	CASSRTDLSPFF
-	-	TRBV7-6	TRBJ2-7	TGTGCCAGCAGCACACCCGGCTACGAGCAGTACTTC	CASSTPGYEQYF
TRBD1	-	TRBV6-5	TRBJ2-7	TGTGCCAGCAGTACTCGACAGGGAATGCACGAGCAGTACTTC	CASSTRQGMHEQYF
-	-	TRBV30	TRBJ1-4	TGTGCCTGGAGTGGGCCGGATGAAAAACTGTTTTTT	CAWSGPDEKLFF
-	-	TRBV27	TRBJ1-3	TGTGCCAGCAGTTCCGGGACAACTGGAAACACCATATATTTT	CASSSGTTGNTIYF
-	-	TRBV27	TRBJ1-5	TGTGCCAGCAGTTTTAGGGCAGAGCCCTATAGCAATCAGCCCCAGCATTTT	CASSFRAEPYSNQPQHF
-	-	TRBV11-2	TRBJ1-1	TGTGCCAGCAGCTACCCGACAGTCATGAACACTGAAGCTTTCTTT	CASSYPTVMNTEAFF
-	-	TRBV6-2/TRBV6-3	TRBJ1-1	TGTGCCAGCAGCCCCGGGTCCTCCCAGGCCACTGAAGCTTTCTTT	CASSPGSSQATEAFF
-	-	TRBV6-6	TRBJ2-7	TGTGCCAGCAGTCCTCAAACAACCGGGACTGGCCCCTACGAGCAGTACTTC	CASSPQTTGTGPYEQYF
-	-	TRBV6-1	TRBJ1-2	TGTGCCAGCAGTGAAGGCCCAGGGCGGGTTGGCTACACCTTC	CASSEGPGRVGYTF
-	-	TRBV6-5	TRBJ1-5	TGTGCCAGCAATGTTTATGGCAATCAGCCCCAGCATTTT	CASNVYGNQPQHF
-	-	TRBV3-1/TRBV3-2	TRBJ1-1	TGTGCCAGCAGCCAAGAGTATCAGGGCGCTGAAGCTTTCTTT	CASSQEYQGAEAFF
-	-	TRBV6-5	TRBJ1-3	TGTGCCAGCAGTTACTCGTTCAAACAAGGAAACACCATATATTTT	CASSYSFKQGNTIYF
-	once	TRBV18	TRBJ1-1	TGTGCCAGCTCACCAAGGGGTGGGACTTTAGCTTCGAACACTGAAGCTTTCTTT	CASSPRGGTLASNTEAFF
TRBD2	-	TRBV11-2	TRBJ2-5	TGTGCCAGCAGCCCCCTAGCGGGAGGGTTTGAGACCCAGTACTTC	CASSPLAGGFETQYF
-	-	TRBV7-9	TRBJ2-7	TGTGCCAGCAGCAACAGGGACGAGCAGTACTTC	CASSNRDEQYF
TRBD1	-	TRBV5-1	TRBJ1-2	TGCGCCAGCAGCCTAGATGCGACAGGGCGTGCCTATGGCTACACCTTC	CASSLDATGRAYGYTF
TRBD1	-	TRBV5-4	TRBJ1-2	TGTGCCAGCAGCTTGGTGGGACAGGGTGCTTCGGGCGACGATGGCTACACCTTC	CASSLVGQGASGDDGYTF
-	-	TRBV6-5	TRBJ2-1	TGTGCCAGCATTCTGGGGGTCGGGATGAGAGAGCAGTTCTTC	CASILGVGMREQFF
TRBD1	-	TRBV29-1	TRBJ1-1	TGCAGCGCATCTCAGGACAGGGACACTGAAGCTTTCTTT	CSASQDRDTEAFF
-	-	TRBV5-8	TRBJ2-1	TGTGCCAGCAGGACTAGGGGGACGTTAAATGAGCAGTTCTTC	CASRTRGTLNEQFF
-	-	TRBV12-3/TRBV12-4	TRBJ1-1	TGTGCCAGCAGAGACAGGAACACTGAAGCTTTCTTT	CASRDRNTEAFF
-	once	TRBV7-9	TRBJ2-2	TGTGCCAGCACCTCTCCCAACGGGGAGCTGTTTTTT	CASTSPNGELFF
-	-	TRBV11-2	TRBJ1-2	TGTGCCAGCAGCACACAGGGAGGGTGGGATGGCTACACCTTC	CASSTQGGWDGYTF
TRBD1	-	TRBV3-1/TRBV3-2	TRBJ1-6	TGTGCCAGCAGCCAGGACAGGGCTTCACCCCTCCACTTT	CASSQDRASPLHF
-	-	TRBV3-1/TRBV3-2	TRBJ2-7	TGTGCCAGCAGCCAAGCCGGGAGACCCACCTACGAGCAGTACTTC	CASSQAGRPTYEQYF
-	-	TRBV11-2	TRBJ2-7	TGTGCCAGCAGCTTAACACCAACCGGGGTCGAGCAGTACTTC	CASSLTPTGVEQYF
TRBD2	-	TRBV5-4	TRBJ2-7	TGTGCCAGCAGAGCCGGGACTAGCGGGACTTACGAGCAGTACTTC	CASRAGTSGTYEQYF
-	-	TRBV10-1	TRBJ2-1	TGCGCCAGCAGTGTTGGGGGGAATGAGCAGTTCTTC	CASSVGGNEQFF
-	few	TRBV19	TRBJ1-4	TGTGCCAGTAGTATCGGGGGTAAAAAACTGTTTTTT	CASSIGGKKLFF
-	-	TRBV4-2	TRBJ1-6	TGTGCCAGCAGCCAAGCGGTACAGCACTCAAACCCGTATTCACCCCTCCACTTT	CASSQAVQHSNPYSPLHF
-	-	TRBV15	TRBJ1-1	TGTGCCACCAGCAGCGTACAAGCCTCGACAGGTCTAGAAGGAGCTTTCTTT	CATSSVQASTGLEGAFF
-	-	TRBV5-1	TRBJ2-5	TGCGCCAGCAGCTTGTGGGGACAGGGTAGCAGCGCGGGAGGGGAGACCCAGTACTTC	CASSLWGQGSSAGGETQYF
TRBD2	-	TRBV6-2/TRBV6-3	TRBJ2-7	TGTGCCAGCAGTTCCCTAGCTAGCGGGCTTTACGAGCAGTACTTC	CASSSLASGLYEQYF
TRBD1	-	TRBV27	TRBJ1-1	TGTGCCAGCAGTCCCTCGGGACAGGGCCCGAGGGACACTGAAGCTTTCTTT	CASSPSGQGPRDTEAFF
TRBD2	-	TRBV29-1	TRBJ2-3	TGCAGCGCCCGTAGTGTCCAGCGGGGGTTCACAGATACGCAGTATTTT	CSARSVQRGFTDTQYF
TRBD1	-	TRBV7-2	TRBJ2-1	TGTGCCAGCAGCTTAGGCCGGGTCTGGGACAGGGGCTACAATGAGCAGTTCTTC	CASSLGRVWDRGYNEQFF
-	-	TRBV29-1	TRBJ1-1	TGCAGCGCCGGACAGTTAGTCGCTGAAGCTTTCTTT	CSAGQLVAEAFF
-	-	TRBV24-1	TRBJ2-3	TGTGCCACCAGTCTACGACAGAGCACAGATACGCAGTATTTT	CATSLRQSTDTQYF
TRBD1	-	TRBV15	TRBJ2-7	TGTGCCACCAGCGGTCCCCGTGGGGACAGGGCCAACGAGCAGTACTTC	CATSGPRGDRANEQYF
TRBD2	-	TRBV5-1	TRBJ2-1	TGCGCCAGCAGCTCGGGGGGACCTAACAATGAGCAGTTCTTC	CASSSGGPNNEQFF
-	-	TRBV10-1	TRBJ2-7	TGCGCCAGCAGTGACTCCCGGACAAACTACGAGCAGTACTTC	CASSDSRTNYEQYF
-	-	TRBV7-8	TRBJ1-4	TGTGCCAGCAGCATAAGTGGCAGATCAATCACAACTAATGAAAAACTGTTTTTT	CASSISGRSITTNEKLFF
TRBD1	-	TRBV19	TRBJ1-1	TGTGCCAGTAGTATAGAACAGGGGGTCACTGAAGCTTTCTTT	CASSIEQGVTEAFF
TRBD1	-	TRBV6-5	TRBJ2-7	TGTGCCAGCAGTTTTGCAGGGGGCAGGATCTACGAGCAGTACTTC	CASSFAGGRIYEQYF
TRBD1	-	TRBV7-9	TRBJ1-4	TGTGCCAGCAGCCCCCTTGGACAGGGGGTGGATGAAAAACTGTTTTTT	CASSPLGQGVDEKLFF
TRBD1	-	TRBV2	TRBJ1-6	TGTGCCAGCAGCCCCGGGACAGGTGGGGCCCTCCACTTT	CASSPGTGGALHF
TRBD1	-	TRBV19	TRBJ2-7	TGTGCCAGTAGTGCTCCGGGACAGGGAGTCGGTGAGCAGTACTTC	CASSAPGQGVGEQYF
-	-	TRBV5-1	TRBJ1-1	TGCGCCAGCAGCTTGGACTGGGGGAACACTGAAGCTTTCTTT	CASSLDWGNTEAFF
-	-	TRBV9	TRBJ1-1	TGTGCCAGCAGCGTAGACGCCCTTTCCCGGCCCGCTTTCTTT	CASSVDALSRPAFF
-	-	TRBV27	TRBJ1-1	TGTGCCAGCAGTCGAGAGGGCGCCGGATGGAACACTGAAGCTTTCTTT	CASSREGAGWNTEAFF